This T cell receptor (beta chain) was observed in a study of CD8+CD57+ T cells in acquired aplastic anemia. Investigators profiled TCR beta VDJ and CDR3 from genomic DNA template. TCRdb recomputed calls from the reads with MiXCR, one row per CDR3 protein. The table has approximately 65,000 distinct CDR3 sequences, 55% seen once. CDR1 and CDR2 (germline): SGHTA, FQGNSA. V gave up 0 bases and J gave up 0 bases; unmatched junction bases: 8. CDR3 length: 19 residues. This clonotype has at least ten counts. As yet, its antigen is unknown. Study results and caveats: Patients and controls had in common fewer than 30 CD8+ CDR3 sequences. No significant difference in CD8+ Simpson's diversity was found between patients and controls.

This rearrangement joins TRBV7-2 to TRBJ1-5; 10 bases align to TRBD1. Source material: sorted CD4+, CD8+, or CD8+CD57+ T cells (not recorded which) from PBMCs. The clonotype originates from a human donor in good health, serving as a control. DNA for the CDR3: TGTGCCAGCAGCTTAGCTGCGACAGGGGGCCGTAATAGCAATCAGCCCCAGCATTTT. Encoded protein: CASSLAATGGRNSNQPQHF.